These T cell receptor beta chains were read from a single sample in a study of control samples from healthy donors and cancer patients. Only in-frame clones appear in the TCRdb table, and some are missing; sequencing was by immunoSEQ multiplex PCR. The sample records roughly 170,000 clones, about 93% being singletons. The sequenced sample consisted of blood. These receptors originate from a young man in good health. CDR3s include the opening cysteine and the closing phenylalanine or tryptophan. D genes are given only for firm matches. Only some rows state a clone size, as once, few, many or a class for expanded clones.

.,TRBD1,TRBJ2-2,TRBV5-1,TGCGCCAGCAGCTTGTGGGACAGCACCGGGGAGCTGTTTTTT,CASSLWDSTGELFF
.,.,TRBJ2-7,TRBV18,TGTGCCAGCTCACCCCGCCCGCAGCCCTACGAGCAGTACTTC,CASSPRPQPYEQYF
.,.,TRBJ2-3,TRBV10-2,TGCGCCAGCAGAAGAGACGGGAAGAGCACAGATACGCAGTATTTT,CASRRDGKSTDTQYF
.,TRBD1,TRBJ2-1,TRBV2,TGTGCCAGCAGTGTGGACAGGGGGGCTGAGCAGTTCTTC,CASSVDRGAEQFF
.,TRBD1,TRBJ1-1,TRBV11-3,TGTGCCAGCAGCCCAGACAGGGACGCTGAAGCTTTCTTT,CASSPDRDAEAFF
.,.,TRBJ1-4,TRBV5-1,TGCGCCAGCAGCTTGCGGGAGAGAGAAGAAAAACTGTTTTTT,CASSLREREEKLFF
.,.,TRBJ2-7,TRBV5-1,TGCGCCAGCAGCTTGGGTGGGGCCCCCTACGAGCAGTACTTC,CASSLGGAPYEQYF
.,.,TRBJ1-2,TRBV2,TGTGCCAGCAGCGTAAGAGGGGCCGCGGGCTATGGCTACACCTTC,CASSVRGAAGYGYTF
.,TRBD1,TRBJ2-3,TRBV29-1,TGCAGCGTTCGTGGGACAGCTAGCACAGATACGCAGTATTTT,CSVRGTASTDTQYF
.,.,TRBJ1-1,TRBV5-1,TGCGCCAGCAGCTTGGGGGCCGGGAGGACTGAAGCTTTCTTT,CASSLGAGRTEAFF
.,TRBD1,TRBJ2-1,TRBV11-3,TGTGCCAGCAGCCTAGATTGGACAGGTCCCAAAGGTAGGGCCTACAATGAGCAGTTCTTC,CASSLDWTGPKGRAYNEQFF
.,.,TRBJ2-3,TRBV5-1,TGCGCCAGCAGCTTGGCCCCGTCGGACGGCACAGATACGCAGTATTTT,CASSLAPSDGTDTQYF
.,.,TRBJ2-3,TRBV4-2,TGTGCCAGCAGCCAAGAACGAGGGGCTGGCACAGATACGCAGTATTTT,CASSQERGAGTDTQYF
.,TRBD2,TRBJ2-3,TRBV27,TGTGCCAGCGGTAGCGGGGGGCGGGCAGATACGCAGTATTTT,CASGSGGRADTQYF
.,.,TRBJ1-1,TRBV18,TGTGCCAGCTCACCACAGGAGCCGATGAACACTGAAGCTTTCTTT,CASSPQEPMNTEAFF
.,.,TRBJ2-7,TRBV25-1,TGTGCCAGCAGCCCATCCCGGGCAGGGAACTACGAGCAGTACTTC,CASSPSRAGNYEQYF
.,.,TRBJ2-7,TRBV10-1,TGCGCCAGCAGTGACCCACCAAAATACGAGCAGTACTTC,CASSDPPKYEQYF
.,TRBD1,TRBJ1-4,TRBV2,TGTGCCAGCAGTGGGTATAACCGGGACAGTAATGAAAAACTGTTTTTT,CASSGYNRDSNEKLFF
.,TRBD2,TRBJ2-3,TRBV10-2,TGCGCCAGCAAGACTAGCGGGGGGCCGGAGAATACGCAGTATTTT,CASKTSGGPENTQYF
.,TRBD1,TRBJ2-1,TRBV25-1,TGTGCCAGCAGTGGAGGAGGACAGGGGAGGAATGAGCAGTTCTTC,CASSGGGQGRNEQFF
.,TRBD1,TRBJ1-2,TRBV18,TGTGCCAGCTCAGAGACAGGGGAAGGCTATGGCTACACCTTC,CASSETGEGYGYTF
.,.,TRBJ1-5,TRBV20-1,TGCAGTGCTAGTCTAGGGGGGTCGGATCAGCCCCAGCATTTT,CSASLGGSDQPQHF
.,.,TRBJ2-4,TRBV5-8,TGTGCCAGCAGCTTGCGGACAGATAAAAACATTCAGTACTTC,CASSLRTDKNIQYF
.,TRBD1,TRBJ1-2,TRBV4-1,TGCGCCAGCAGCCAGGACAGGGGCTATGGCTACACCTTC,CASSQDRGYGYTF
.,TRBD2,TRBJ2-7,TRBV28,TGTGCCAGCAGTTTATATCGCGGGGGGGGCGAGCAGTACTTC,CASSLYRGGGEQYF
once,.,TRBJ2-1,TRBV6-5,TGTGCCAGCTATACAGGGTTTAGTTACAATGAGCAGTTCTTC,CASYTGFSYNEQFF
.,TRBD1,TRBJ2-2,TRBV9,TGTGCCAGCAGCATCGGGACAGGGGGCGGGAGGGGGCTGTTTTTT,CASSIGTGGGRGLFF
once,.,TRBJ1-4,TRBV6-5,TGTGCCAGCAGTTATTTTGACGGGGATGAAAAACTGTTTTTT,CASSYFDGDEKLFF
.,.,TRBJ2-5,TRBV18,TGTGCCAGCTCACCAAGACAGGGAGGCGAGGAAGAGACCCAGTACTTC,CASSPRQGGEEETQYF
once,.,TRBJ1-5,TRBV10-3,TGTGCCATCAGTGATGTAACAGATCAGCCCCAGCATTTT,CAISDVTDQPQHF
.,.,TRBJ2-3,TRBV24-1,TGTGCCACCAGTGATGAAAGACAGGCCACAGATACGCAGTATTTT,CATSDERQATDTQYF
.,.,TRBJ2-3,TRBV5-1,TGCGCCAGCAGTCCACTGCAGGGTGCGAATACGCAGTATTTT,CASSPLQGANTQYF
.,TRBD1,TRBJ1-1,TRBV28,TGTGCCAGCAGGGACAGGTCTGAAGCTTTCTTT,CASRDRSEAFF
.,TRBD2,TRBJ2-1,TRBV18,TGTGCCAGCTCACCACTGACTAGCGGGGGGGGTGAGCAGTTCTTC,CASSPLTSGGGEQFF
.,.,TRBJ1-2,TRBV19,TGTGCCAGTACCAAGAGGGCAGGAGGTGGCTACACCTTC,CASTKRAGGGYTF
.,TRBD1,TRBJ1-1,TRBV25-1,TGTGCCAGCAGTGAATATCGGGACAGGGATTCTCTGAACACTGAAGCTTTCTTT,CASSEYRDRDSLNTEAFF
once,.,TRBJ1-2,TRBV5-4,TGTGCCAGCAGCATCGACAGAAACTATGGCTACACCTTC,CASSIDRNYGYTF
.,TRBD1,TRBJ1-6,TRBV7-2,TGTGCCAGCAGCGCCGGGACAGTTAATTCACCCCTCCACTTT,CASSAGTVNSPLHF
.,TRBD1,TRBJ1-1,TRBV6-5,TGTGCCAGCAGAAACAGGGGGAACACTGAAGCTTTCTTT,CASRNRGNTEAFF
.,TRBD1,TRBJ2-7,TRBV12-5,TGTGCTAGTGGTTTGGGAACTGGGACAGGAATATCCTACGAGCAGTACTTC,CASGLGTGTGISYEQYF